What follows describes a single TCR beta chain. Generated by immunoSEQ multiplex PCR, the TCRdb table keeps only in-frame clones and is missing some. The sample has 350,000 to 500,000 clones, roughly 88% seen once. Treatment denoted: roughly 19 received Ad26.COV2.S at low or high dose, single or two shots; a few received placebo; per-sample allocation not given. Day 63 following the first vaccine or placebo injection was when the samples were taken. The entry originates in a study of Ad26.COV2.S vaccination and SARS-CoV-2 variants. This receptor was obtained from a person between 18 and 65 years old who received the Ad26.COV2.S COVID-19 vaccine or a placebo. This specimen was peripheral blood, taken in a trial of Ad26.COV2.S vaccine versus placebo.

CDR3 coding DNA: TGTGCCAGCAGCCCCTTCGGGGCGGGAGTTTCGGATACGCAGTATTTT. Residues: CASSPFGAGVSDTQYF. The chain couples TRBV14 to TRBJ2-3, with 7 positions matching TRBD2. Germline CDR1 SGHDN, CDR2 FVKESK. This CDR3 has 16 residues. V was pared by 4 bases and J by 6 bases, with 13 bases of the junction left unmatched.